In its sample, the clone carrying this TCR beta chain was seen once. Source study methods: The assay estimated nucleated cells by amplifying reference gene primers. The table came from immunoSEQ multiplex PCR; TCRdb's copy has only in-frame clones and leaves some out. V, J and clone size were drawn from that table, and D and trimming were deduced from the DNA. This repertoire shows about 120,000 clones, 70% to 90% found once; its top ten account for roughly 1.1%. The data derive from a study of blood T cell repertoires in COVID-19. About the study: Spain, Italy and the United States supplied samples that represented acute and convalescent COVID-19.

This CDR3 spans 14 amino acids. V dropped 5 bases and J dropped 5 bases, with 15 bases sitting between them. Germline CDR1 reads LNHDA; CDR2 reads SQIVND (reference sequence). The chain couples TRBV19 to TRBJ1-1, with D possibly being TRBD1 (5 bases). This clonotype originated in a woman of 80 years or more with acute or convalescent COVID-19. Sequencing input: peripheral blood. CDR3 DNA: TGTGCCAGTAGTTACTTGGGGGGGGAAACTGAAGCTTTCTTT. Amino acid sequence: CASSYLGGETEAFF.